The 12 T cell receptor beta chains below were found in one sample sequenced in a study of beta chain features in type 1 diabetes. Overall study results and limits: There was a moderate but significant shortening of TCRB CDR3s in all four CD4+ subsets of Type 1 diabetes patients.

For these TCRs, the target antigens are not known. The isolated RNA, all of it, was reverse transcribed, so expressed TCRB transcripts were what got sequenced. This table comes from immunoSEQ multiplex PCR, and its TCRdb copy is limited to in-frame clones, with some not included. In the table there are a few hundred thousand clones, around a tenth of which are singletons. The sequencing sample was made of central memory CD4+ T cells from blood. The receptors were gathered from a young man with type 1 diabetes.

About this clone itself: The junction does not match germline at one end; this may be a read error. V gene TRBV4-1 combines with J gene TRBJ1-1; TRBD1 might be the D (5 bases). This CDR3 spans 15 amino acids. Germline V gene lookup returns CDR1 MGHRA and CDR2 YSYEKL. CDR3 sequence: CTSSLGVDLHTEAFF. The CDR3 bases are TGCACCAGCAGCCTAGGGGTAGATCTTCACACTGAAGCTTTCTTT.

This clone turned up a few times. The chain couples TRBV5-4 to TRBJ2-1; D gene uncertain. V lost 4 bases and J 0 bases, leaving 11 bases between the germline ends. This CDR3 region has 15 residues. Germline V gene sequence: CDR1 SGHNT, CDR2 YYREEE (reference sequence). Here the CDR3 reads CASSLELGSYNEQFF. CDR3 coding DNA: TGTGCCAGCAGCCTGGAGTTGGGCTCCTACAATGAGCAGTTCTTC.

This clone was seen only a few times. The J gene is TRBJ2-1, the V gene TRBV15; 10 nucleotides line up with TRBD2. The CDR3 contains 16 residues. The germline V gene encodes CDR1 LNHNV and CDR2 YYDKDF (reference sequence). Trimming at V came to 1 base and at J to 7 bases, leaving 7 bases not matched to a gene. The CDR3 DNA follows: TGTGCCACCAGCAGAGGAGCGGGAGGGTATAAAAATGAGCAGTTCTTC. Amino acids: CATSRGAGGYKNEQFF. The full variable domain, its missing parts supplied by reference TRBV15 and TRBJ2-1, is DAMVIQNPRYQVTQFGKPVTLSCSQTLNHNVMYWYQQKSSQAPKLLFHYYDKDFNNEADTPDNFQSRRPNTSFCFLDIRSPGLGDTAMYLCATSRGAGGYKNEQFFGPGTRLTVL.

There are many counts of this clone. The chain couples TRBV18 to TRBJ2-1, with TRBD2 matching 14 bases. The CDR3 sequence is 13 residues long. The germline V gene encodes CDR1 KGHSH and CDR2 LQKENI. With 5 bases clipped from V and 15 bases from J, the junction kept 6 bases outside the gene matches. The CDR3 loop reads CASSTGLAGVLFF. In nucleotides, the CDR3 is TGTGCCAGCTCAACGGGACTAGCGGGAGTCCTGTTCTTC.

This clone has only a few counts. J is TRBJ2-7 and V is TRBV19; 7 nucleotides align to TRBD1. Germline V CDR1 and CDR2: LNHDA, SQIVND (reference sequence). After removal of 4 bases from V and 1 base from J, the junction contained 7 bases not matched to a gene. The CDR3 has 15 residues. This CDR3 is CASSTGRQGSYEQYF. DNA of the CDR3: TGTGCCAGTAGTACAGGACGACAGGGATCCTACGAGCAGTACTTC.

The chain employs TRBV14 and TRBJ2-3; 9 bases are a match to TRBD2. CDR1 and CDR2 from the germline V gene are SGHDN and FVKESK. The CDR3 length is 17 residues. The V segment lost 4 bases and the J segment 7 bases; nucleotides outside the gene matches: 15. The CDR3 region is CASSLPGLASVKYTQYF. CDR3 DNA sequence: TGTGCCAGCAGCCTCCCGGGACTAGCCTCTGTGAAGTATACGCAGTATTTT. The variable domain in full, completed from reference TRBV14 and TRBJ2-3, reads EAGVTQFPSHSVIEKGQTVTLRCDPISGHDNLYWYRRVMGKEIKFLLHFVKESKQDESGMPNNRFLAERTGGTYSTLKVQPAELEDSGVYFCASSLPGLASVKYTQYFGPGTRLTVL.

This clone appeared a few times. V and J are TRBV30 and TRBJ2-7, with D possibly TRBD1 on 6 matching bases. The ends were cut back, 1 base at V and 6 bases at J, with 10 bases in the middle. Germline CDR1 and CDR2: GTSNPN and SVGIG (reference sequence). The CDR3 length is 12 residues. CDR3 amino acids: CAWSGGRGEQYF. The DNA of the CDR3 is TGTGCCTGGAGTGGGGGGCGCGGCGAGCAGTACTTC.

V usage is TRBV4-3 and J usage is TRBJ2-2; 8 positions agree with TRBD2. J lost 2 bases, V lost 0 bases, and 11 bases had no gene match. CDR3 length: 19 amino acids. CDR1 LGHNA and CDR2 YSLEER come from the germline V gene. The CDR3 nucleotides read TGCGCCAGCAGCCAAGATTATCGAACTAGCGGTTACAACACCGGGGAGCTGTTTTTT. Protein product: CASSQDYRTSGYNTGELFF.

This clone came up a few times. Other DNA variants within this sample encode the same CDR3. The chain is built from TRBV5-1 and TRBJ2-7; TRBD1 might be the D (5 bases). This CDR3 is 16 amino acids long. Deletions cut 0 bases from V and 3 bases from J, with 16 bases between. Germline lookup yields CDR1 SGHRS and CDR2 YFSETQ. CDR3 sequence (DNA): TGCGCCAGCAGCTTGGTTCAGGGATCGTTAAACTACGAGCAGTACTTC. It is translated as CASSLVQGSLNYEQYF.

This clone turned up a few times. The chain combines TRBV2 with TRBJ1-1, with TRBD1 identical over 9 bases. J lost 10 bases, V lost 7 bases, and 10 bases had no gene match. CDR1 is SNHLY, CDR2 FYNNEI, per germline. This CDR3 contains 13 residues. The CDR3 DNA reads as TGTGCCAGCACTGGACAGGGGCTGGAAGGAGCTTTCTTT. This sequence encodes CASTGQGLEGAFF.

Only a few counts were recorded for this clone. One junction end does not reproduce the germline sequence, and a read error may be involved. The chain uses TRBV30 and TRBJ2-7; 10 nucleotides align to TRBD2. The CDR3 extends over 11 amino acids. Germline lookup yields CDR1 GTSNPN and CDR2 SVGIG (reference sequence). CDR3 region: CAWSPGLALHF. The DNA for the CDR3 is TGTGCCTGGAGCCCGGGACTAGCGTTACACTTC.

This clone was found a few times. V and J are TRBV10-3 and TRBJ1-5; no clear D gene. Germline V lookup: CDR1 ENHRY, CDR2 SYGVKD. The CDR3 has 13 amino acids. The germline V and J ends were trimmed by 2 bases and 5 bases, with 7 bases remaining between them. CDR3 sequence: CAISEDTDQPQHF. For the CDR3, the DNA is TGTGCCATCAGTGAGGACACTGATCAGCCCCAGCATTTT.